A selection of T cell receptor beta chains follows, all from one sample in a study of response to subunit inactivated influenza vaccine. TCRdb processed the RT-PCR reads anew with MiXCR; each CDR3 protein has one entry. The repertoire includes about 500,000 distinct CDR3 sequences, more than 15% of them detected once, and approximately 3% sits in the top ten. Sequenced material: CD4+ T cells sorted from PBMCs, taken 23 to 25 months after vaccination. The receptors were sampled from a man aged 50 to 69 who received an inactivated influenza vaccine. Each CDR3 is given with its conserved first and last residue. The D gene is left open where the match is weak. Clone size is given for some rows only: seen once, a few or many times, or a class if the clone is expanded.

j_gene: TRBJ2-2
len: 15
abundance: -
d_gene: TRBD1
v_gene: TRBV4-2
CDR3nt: TGTGCCAGCAGCCAAGACAGGGGGAACAGCGGGGAGCTGTTTTTT
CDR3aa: CASSQDRGNSGELFF

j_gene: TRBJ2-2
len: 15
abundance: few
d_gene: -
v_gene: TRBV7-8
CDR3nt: TGTGCCAGCAGCTTCGGTTTAGGTGCCACCGGGGAGCTGTTTTTT
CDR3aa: CASSFGLGATGELFF

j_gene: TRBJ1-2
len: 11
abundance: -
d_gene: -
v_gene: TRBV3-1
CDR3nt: TGTGCCAGCAGCCAGCACTATGGCTACACCTTC
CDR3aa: CASSQHYGYTF

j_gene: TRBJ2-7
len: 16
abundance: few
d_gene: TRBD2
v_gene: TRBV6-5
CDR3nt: TGTGCCAGCAGTTCTCGACTAGCGAGTGGGACCTACGAGCAGTACTTC
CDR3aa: CASSSRLASGTYEQYF

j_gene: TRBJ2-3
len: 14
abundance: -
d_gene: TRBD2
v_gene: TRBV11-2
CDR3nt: TGTGCCAGCAGCTACACGGGACTAGCTAATACGCAGTATTTT
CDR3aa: CASSYTGLANTQYF

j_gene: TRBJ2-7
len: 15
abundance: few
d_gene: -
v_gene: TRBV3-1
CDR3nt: TGTGCCAGCAGCCAAGGGCTGTTAGGCTCCTACGAGCAGTACTTC
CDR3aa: CASSQGLLGSYEQYF

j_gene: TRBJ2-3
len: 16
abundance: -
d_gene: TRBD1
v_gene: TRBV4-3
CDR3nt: TGCGCCAGCAGCCCCAGACCATCGACAGGGACAGATACGCAGTATTTT
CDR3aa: CASSPRPSTGTDTQYF

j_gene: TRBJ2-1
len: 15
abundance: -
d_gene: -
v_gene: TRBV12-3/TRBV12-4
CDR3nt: TGTGCCAGCTTGTTCGGGCGGCTTAACTACAATGAGCAGTTCTTC
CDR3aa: CASLFGRLNYNEQFF

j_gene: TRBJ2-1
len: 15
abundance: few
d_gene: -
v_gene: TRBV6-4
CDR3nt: TGTGCCAGCAGTGACTCTTACGGACCTTACAATGAGCAGTTCTTC
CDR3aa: CASSDSYGPYNEQFF

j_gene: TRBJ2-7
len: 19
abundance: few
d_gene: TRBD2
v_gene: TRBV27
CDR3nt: TGTGCCAGCAGTTTAAGGCTAGGTCTTCGGACTAGCGGTTCCTACGAGCAGTACTTC
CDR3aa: CASSLRLGLRTSGSYEQYF

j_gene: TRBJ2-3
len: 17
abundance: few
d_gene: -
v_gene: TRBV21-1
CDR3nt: TGTGCCAGCAGCAAAGGCCGCCATGGGAGGAGCACAGATACGCAGTATTTT
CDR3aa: CASSKGRHGRSTDTQYF

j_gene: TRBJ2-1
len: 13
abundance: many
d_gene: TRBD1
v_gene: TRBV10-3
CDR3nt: TGTGCCTACCAGGGGACAGGGATCAATGAGCAGTTCTTC
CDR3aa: CAYQGTGINEQFF

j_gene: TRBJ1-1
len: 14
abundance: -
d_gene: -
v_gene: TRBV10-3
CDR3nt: TGTGCCATCAGTGAGTCACGAGGGACCACTGAAGCTTTCTTT
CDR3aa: CAISESRGTTEAFF

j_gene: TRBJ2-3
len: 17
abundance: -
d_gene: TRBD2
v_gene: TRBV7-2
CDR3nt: TGTGCCAGCAGCACACGGTTTAGCGGGAGGGCCCCAGATACGCAGTATTTT
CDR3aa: CASSTRFSGRAPDTQYF

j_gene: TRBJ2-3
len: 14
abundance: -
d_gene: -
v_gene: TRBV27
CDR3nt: TGTGCCAGCGGAAGGCACGCACTCACAGATACGCAGTATTTT
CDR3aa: CASGRHALTDTQYF

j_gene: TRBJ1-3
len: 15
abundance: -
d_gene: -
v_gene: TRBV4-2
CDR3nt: TGTGCCAGCAGCCAAGCACAGCCAACTGGAAACACCATATATTTT
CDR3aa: CASSQAQPTGNTIYF

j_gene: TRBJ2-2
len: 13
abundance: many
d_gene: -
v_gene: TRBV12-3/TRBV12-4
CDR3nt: TGTGCCAGCAGTTTTACAGGGTCCGGGGAGCTGTTTTTT
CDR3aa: CASSFTGSGELFF

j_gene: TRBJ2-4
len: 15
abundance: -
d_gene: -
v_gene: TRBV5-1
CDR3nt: TGCGCCAGCAGCCCTTTGTCAAACGCCAAAAACATTCAGTACTTC
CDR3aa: CASSPLSNAKNIQYF

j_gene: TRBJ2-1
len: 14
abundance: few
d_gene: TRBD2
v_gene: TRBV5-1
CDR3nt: TGCGCCAGCAGCTTACAGCGGGGGGGAAATGAGCAGTTCTTC
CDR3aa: CASSLQRGGNEQFF

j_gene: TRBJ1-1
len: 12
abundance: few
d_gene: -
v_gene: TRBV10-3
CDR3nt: TGTGCCGTTCGGACTGCCGACACTGAAGCTTTCTTT
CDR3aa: CAVRTADTEAFF

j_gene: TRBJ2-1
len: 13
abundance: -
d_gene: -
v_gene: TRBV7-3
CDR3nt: TGTGCCAGCAGCCCCGGTCGAGGGGCTGAGCAGTTCTTC
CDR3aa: CASSPGRGAEQFF

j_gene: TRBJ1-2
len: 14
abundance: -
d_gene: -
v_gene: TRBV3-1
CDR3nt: TGTGCCAGCAGCCCCCCCGCAGGCGAATATGGCTACACCTTC
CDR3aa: CASSPPAGEYGYTF

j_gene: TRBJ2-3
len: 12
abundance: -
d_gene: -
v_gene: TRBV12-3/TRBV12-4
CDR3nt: TGTGCCAGCAGACTCGAGTTGGGTACGCAGTATTTT
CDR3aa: CASRLELGTQYF

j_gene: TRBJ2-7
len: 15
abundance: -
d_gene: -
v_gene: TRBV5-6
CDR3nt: TGTGCCAGCAGCTCATATCGTAGTTTAACGCCCGAGCAGTACTTC
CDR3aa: CASSSYRSLTPEQYF

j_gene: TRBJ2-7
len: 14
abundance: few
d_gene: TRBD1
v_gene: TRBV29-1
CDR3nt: TGCAGCGTTATCCCCCAAACAGGGGCCGGGGAGCAGTACTTC
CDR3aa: CSVIPQTGAGEQYF

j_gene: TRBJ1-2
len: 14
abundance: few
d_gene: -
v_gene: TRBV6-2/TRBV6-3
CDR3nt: TGTGCCAGCAGTTACCTCCAGGGGAGGGATGGCTACACCTTC
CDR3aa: CASSYLQGRDGYTF

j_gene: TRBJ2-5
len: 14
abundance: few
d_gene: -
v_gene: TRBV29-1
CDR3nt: TGCAGCGTTGTAAGGGTAGCGGCCCAAGAGACCCAGTACTTC
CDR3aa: CSVVRVAAQETQYF

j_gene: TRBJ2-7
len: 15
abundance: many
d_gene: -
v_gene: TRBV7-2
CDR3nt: TGTGCCAGCAGCCGGATGGCAGGTAGTTGGGGCGAGCAGTACTTC
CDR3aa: CASSRMAGSWGEQYF

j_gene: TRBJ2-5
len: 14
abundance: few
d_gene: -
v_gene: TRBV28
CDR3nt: TGTGCCAGCACCCAGCAGGTCCGCCTGGAGACCCAGTACTTC
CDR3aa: CASTQQVRLETQYF

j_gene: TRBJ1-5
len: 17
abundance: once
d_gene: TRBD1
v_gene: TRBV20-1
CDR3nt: TGCAGTGCCCGGGACAGGGCCCGGGGCCGAGGCAATCAGCCCCAGCATTTT
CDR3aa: CSARDRARGRGNQPQHF

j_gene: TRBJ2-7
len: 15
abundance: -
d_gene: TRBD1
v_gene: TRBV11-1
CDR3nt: TGTGCCAGCAGCCCAGGGACAGACCAAATCTACGAGCAGTACTTC
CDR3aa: CASSPGTDQIYEQYF

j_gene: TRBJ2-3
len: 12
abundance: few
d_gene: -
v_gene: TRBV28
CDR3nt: TGTGCCAGCAGTTTAGGGACTGGGGTCGCGTATTTT
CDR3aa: CASSLGTGVAYF

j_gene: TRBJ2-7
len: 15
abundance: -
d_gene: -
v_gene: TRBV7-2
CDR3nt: TGTGCCAGCAGCTTAGCGCAGGGTGGCACCTACGAGCAGTACTTC
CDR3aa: CASSLAQGGTYEQYF

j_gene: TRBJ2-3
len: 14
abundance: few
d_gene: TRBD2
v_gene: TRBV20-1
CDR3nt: TGCAGTGCAAAAAGCGGGGGAGGCACAGATACGCAGTATTTT
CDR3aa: CSAKSGGGTDTQYF

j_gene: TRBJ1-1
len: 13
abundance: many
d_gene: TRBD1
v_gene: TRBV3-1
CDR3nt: TGTGCCAGCAGCCACGGACAGGGAGGGGAAGCTTTCTTT
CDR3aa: CASSHGQGGEAFF

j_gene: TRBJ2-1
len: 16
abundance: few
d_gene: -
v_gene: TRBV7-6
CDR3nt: TGTGCCAGCAGCTTAGAGCGGCCCAGCTCCTACAATGAGCAGTTCTTC
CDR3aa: CASSLERPSSYNEQFF

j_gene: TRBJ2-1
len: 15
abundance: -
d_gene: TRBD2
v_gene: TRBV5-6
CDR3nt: TGTGCCAGCAGCTCACTAGCGGGAGATAAGAATGAGCAGTTCTTC
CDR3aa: CASSSLAGDKNEQFF

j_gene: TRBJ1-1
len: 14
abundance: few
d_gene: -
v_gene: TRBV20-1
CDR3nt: TGCAGTGCTAGAGAAGGAGCTTTTAACACTGAAGCTTTCTTT
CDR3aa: CSAREGAFNTEAFF

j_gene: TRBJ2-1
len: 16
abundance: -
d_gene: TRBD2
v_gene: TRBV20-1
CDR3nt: TGCAGTGCCACGGGACTAGCGGGGGGCTCCTACAATGAGCAGTTCTTC
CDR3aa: CSATGLAGGSYNEQFF

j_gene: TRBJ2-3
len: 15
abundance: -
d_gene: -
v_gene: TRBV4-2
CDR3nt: TGTGCCAGCAGCCGAGCCCTATTTAGCACAGATACGCAGTATTTT
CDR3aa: CASSRALFSTDTQYF

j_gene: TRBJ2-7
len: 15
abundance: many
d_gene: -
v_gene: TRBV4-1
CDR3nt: TGCGCCAGCAGCCAAGAGTCGCCGGGGCACTACGAGCAGTACTTC
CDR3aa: CASSQESPGHYEQYF

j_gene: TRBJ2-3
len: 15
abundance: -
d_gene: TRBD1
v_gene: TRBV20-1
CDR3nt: TGCAACCCCGCGATGAGGGACAGGGGGGGAGATACGCAGTATTTT
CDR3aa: CNPAMRDRGGDTQYF

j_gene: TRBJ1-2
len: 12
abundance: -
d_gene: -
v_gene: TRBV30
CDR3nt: TGTGCCTGGAGGGGCCTCGGCTATGGCTACACCTTC
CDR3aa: CAWRGLGYGYTF

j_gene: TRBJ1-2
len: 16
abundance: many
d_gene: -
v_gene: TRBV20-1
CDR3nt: TGCAGTGCTCCATCCGGGCCGCTGGGTTTCAACTATGGCTACACCTTC
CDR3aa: CSAPSGPLGFNYGYTF

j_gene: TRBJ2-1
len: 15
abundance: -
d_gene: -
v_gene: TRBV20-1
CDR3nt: TGCAGTGCTAGAGGACCCGCCAGGTATAAGGATGAGCAGTTCTTC
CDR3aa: CSARGPARYKDEQFF

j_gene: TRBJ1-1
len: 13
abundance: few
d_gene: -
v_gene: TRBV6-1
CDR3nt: TGTGCCAGCAAGGTAAACACGAGGGCTGAAGCTTTCTTT
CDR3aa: CASKVNTRAEAFF